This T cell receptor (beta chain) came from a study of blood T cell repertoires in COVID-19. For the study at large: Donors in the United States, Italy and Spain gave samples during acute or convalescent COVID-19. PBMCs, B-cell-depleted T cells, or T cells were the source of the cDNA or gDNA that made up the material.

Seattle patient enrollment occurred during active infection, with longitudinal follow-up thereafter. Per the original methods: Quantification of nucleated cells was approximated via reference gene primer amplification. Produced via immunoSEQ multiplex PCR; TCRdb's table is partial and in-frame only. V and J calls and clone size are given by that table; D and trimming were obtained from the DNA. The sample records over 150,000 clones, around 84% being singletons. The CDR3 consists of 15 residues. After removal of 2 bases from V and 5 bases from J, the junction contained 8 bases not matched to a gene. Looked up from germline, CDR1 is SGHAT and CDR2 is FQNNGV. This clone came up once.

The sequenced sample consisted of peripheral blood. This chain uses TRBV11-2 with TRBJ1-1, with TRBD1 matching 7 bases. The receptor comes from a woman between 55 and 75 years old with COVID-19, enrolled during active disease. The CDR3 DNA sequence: TGTGCCAGCAGCTTATTCCCCAGGGGGGATACTGAAGCTTTCTTT. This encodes CASSLFPRGDTEAFF.